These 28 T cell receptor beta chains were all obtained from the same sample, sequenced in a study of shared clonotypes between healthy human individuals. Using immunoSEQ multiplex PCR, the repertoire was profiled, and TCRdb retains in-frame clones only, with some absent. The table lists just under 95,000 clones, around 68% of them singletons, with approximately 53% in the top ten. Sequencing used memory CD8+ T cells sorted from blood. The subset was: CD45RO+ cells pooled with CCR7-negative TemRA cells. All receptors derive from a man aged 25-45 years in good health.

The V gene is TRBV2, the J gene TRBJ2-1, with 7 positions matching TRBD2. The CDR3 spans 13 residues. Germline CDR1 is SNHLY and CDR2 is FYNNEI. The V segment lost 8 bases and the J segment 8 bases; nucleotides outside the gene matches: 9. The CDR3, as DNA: TGTGCCAGCGGCCGGACTAGTAGGTATGAGCAGTTCTTC. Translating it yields CASGRTSRYEQFF.

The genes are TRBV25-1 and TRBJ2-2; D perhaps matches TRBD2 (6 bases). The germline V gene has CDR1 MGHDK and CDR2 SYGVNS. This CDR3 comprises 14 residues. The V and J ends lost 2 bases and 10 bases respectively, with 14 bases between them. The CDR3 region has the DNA TGTGCCAGCAGTGAAGGGAGCGGGTCCCAGGAGCTGTTTTTT. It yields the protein CASSEGSGSQELFF.

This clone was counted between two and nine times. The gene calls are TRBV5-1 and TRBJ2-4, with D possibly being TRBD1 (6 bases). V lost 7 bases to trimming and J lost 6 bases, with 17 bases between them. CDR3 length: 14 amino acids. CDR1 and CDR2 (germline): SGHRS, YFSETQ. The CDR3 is CASSEDSMGNIQYF. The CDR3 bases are TGCGCCAGCTCGGAGGACAGTATGGGAAACATTCAGTACTTC.

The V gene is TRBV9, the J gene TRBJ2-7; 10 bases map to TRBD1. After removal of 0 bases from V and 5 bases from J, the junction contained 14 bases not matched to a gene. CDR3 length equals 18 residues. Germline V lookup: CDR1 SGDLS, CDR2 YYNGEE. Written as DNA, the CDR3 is TGTGCCAGCAGCGTAGCCGGGGGACCGGGACAGGGGAGGAACGAGCAGTACTTC. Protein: CASSVAGGPGQGRNEQYF.

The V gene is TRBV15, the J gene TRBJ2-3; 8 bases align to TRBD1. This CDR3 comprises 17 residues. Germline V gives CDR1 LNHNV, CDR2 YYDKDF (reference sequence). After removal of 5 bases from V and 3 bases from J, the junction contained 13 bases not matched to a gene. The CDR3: CATSAGTQDRATDTQYF. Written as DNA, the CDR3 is TGTGCCACCAGCGCAGGGACCCAGGACAGGGCAACAGATACGCAGTATTTT.

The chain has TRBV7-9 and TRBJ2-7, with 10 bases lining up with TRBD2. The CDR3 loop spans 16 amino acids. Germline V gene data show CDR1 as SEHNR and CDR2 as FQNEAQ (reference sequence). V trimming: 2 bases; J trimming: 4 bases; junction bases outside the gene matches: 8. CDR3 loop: CASSLPPSGSYYEQYF. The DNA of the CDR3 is TGTGCCAGCAGCTTACCTCCTAGCGGGAGTTATTACGAGCAGTACTTC.

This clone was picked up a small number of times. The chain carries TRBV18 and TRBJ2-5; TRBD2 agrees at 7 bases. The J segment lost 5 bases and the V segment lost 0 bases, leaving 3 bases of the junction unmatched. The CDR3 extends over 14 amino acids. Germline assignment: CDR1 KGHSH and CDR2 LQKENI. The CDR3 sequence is CASSPPSGGETQYF. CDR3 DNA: TGTGCCAGCTCACCACCCTCGGGGGGTGAGACCCAGTACTTC.

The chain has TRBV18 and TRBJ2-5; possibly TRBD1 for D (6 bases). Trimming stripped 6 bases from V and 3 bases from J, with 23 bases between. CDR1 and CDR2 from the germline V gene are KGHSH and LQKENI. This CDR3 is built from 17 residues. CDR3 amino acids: CASSLLLGRQAKETQYF. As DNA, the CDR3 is TGTGCCAGCTCGCTTCTACTCGGACGACAGGCCAAAGAGACCCAGTACTTC.

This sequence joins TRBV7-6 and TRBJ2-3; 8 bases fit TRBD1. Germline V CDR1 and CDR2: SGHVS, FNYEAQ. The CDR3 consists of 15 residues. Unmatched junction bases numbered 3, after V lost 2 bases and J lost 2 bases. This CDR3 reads CASSLMTGVTDTQYF. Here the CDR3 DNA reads TGTGCCAGCAGCTTAATGACAGGGGTCACAGATACGCAGTATTTT.

CDR3 loop: CASSLDIVGASGANVLTF. The CDR3 coding sequence is TGTGCCAGCAGCTTAGATATTGTGGGGGCGAGTGGGGCCAACGTCCTGACTTTC. The chain recombines TRBV7-6 with TRBJ2-6; D is possibly TRBD1 (6 bases). Germline V gives CDR1 SGHVS, CDR2 FNYEAQ. Trimming pared 1 base from V and 3 bases from J, leaving 16 bases between. The length of the CDR3 is 18 residues.

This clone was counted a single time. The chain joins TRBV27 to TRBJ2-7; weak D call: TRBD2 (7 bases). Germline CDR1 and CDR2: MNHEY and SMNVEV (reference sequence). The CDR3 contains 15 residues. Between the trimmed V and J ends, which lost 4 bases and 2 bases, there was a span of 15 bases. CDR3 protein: CASSSEGGRAYEQYF. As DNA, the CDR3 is TGTGCCAGCAGTTCCGAGGGGGGGAGGGCCTACGAGCAGTACTTC.

The CDR3 nucleotides read TGTGCCACCAGCAGAGTTTTGGCAGATACGCAGTATTTT. Its translation is CATSRVLADTQYF. The chain has TRBV15 and TRBJ2-3, with D hard to call. V dropped 1 base and J dropped 4 bases, with 6 bases sitting between them. The length of the CDR3 is 13 residues. Germline CDR1 and CDR2: LNHNV and YYDKDF (reference sequence).

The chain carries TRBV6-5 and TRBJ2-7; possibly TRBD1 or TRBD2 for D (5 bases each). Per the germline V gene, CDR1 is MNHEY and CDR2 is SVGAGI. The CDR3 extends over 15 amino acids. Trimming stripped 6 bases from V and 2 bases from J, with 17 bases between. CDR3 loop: CASSPREKGAYEQYF. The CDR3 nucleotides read TGTGCCAGCAGCCCCAGGGAGAAGGGCGCCTACGAGCAGTACTTC.

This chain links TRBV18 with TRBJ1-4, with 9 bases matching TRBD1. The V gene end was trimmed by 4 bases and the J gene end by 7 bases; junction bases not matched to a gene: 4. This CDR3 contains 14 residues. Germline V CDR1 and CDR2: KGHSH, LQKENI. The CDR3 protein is CASSRDRALEKLFF. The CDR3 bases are TGTGCCAGCTCACGGGACAGGGCCCTTGAAAAACTGTTTTTT.

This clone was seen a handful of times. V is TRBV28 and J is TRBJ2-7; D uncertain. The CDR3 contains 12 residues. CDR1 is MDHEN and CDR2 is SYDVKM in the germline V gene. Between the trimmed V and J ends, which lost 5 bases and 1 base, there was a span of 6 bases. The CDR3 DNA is TGTGCCAGCAGTAGCCAGTCCTACGAGCAGTACTTC. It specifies CASSSQSYEQYF. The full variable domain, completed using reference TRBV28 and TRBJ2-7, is DVKVTQSSRYLVKRTGEKVFLECVQDMDHENMFWYRQDPGLGLRLIYFSYDVKMKEKGDIPEGYSVSREKKERFSLILESASTNQTSMYLCASSSQSYEQYFGPGTRLTVT.

The CDR3 region is CASSYARATYNEQFF. The CDR3 nucleotides read TGTGCCAGCAGTTACGCTAGGGCGACCTACAATGAGCAGTTCTTC. The V and J genes are TRBV6-5 and TRBJ2-1; D is undetermined. This CDR3 region has 15 residues. Trimming removed 2 bases at V and 2 bases at J, with 10 bases between. Per germline, CDR1 MNHEY and CDR2 SVGAGI.

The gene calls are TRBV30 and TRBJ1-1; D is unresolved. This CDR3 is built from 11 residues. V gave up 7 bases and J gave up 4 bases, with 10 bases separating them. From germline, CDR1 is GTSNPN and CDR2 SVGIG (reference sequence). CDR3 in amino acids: CASSRSTEAFF. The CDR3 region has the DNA TGTGCCTCCTCGAGGAGCACTGAAGCTTTCTTT. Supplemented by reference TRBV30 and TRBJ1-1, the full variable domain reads SQTIHQWPATLVQPVGSPLSLECTVEGTSNPNLYWYRQAAGRGLQLLFYSVGIGQISSEVPQNLSASRPQDRQFILSSKKLLLSDSGFYLCASSRSTEAFFGQGTRLTVV.

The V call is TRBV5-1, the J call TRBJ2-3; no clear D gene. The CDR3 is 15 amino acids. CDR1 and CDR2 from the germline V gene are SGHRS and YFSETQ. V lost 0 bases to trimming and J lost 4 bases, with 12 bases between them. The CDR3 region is CASSLESSPPDTQYF. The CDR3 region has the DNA TGCGCCAGCAGCTTGGAATCCTCCCCCCCAGATACGCAGTATTTT. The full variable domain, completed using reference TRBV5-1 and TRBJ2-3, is KAGVTQTPRYLIKTRGQQVTLSCSPISGHRSVSWYQQTPGQGLQFLFEYFSETQRNKGNFPGRFSGRQFSNSRSEMNVSTLELGDSALYLCASSLESSPPDTQYFGPGTRLTVL.

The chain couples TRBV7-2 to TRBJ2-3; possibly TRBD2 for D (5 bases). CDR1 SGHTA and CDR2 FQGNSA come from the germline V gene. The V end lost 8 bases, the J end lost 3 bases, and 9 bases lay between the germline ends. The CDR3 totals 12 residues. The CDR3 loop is CASSGRTDTQYF. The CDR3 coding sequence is TGTGCCAGCTCGGGGAGAACAGATACGCAGTATTTT.

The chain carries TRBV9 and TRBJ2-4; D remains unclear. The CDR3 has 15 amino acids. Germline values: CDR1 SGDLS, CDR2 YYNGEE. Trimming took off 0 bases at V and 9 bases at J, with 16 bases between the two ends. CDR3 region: CASSVDGMVGSIQYF. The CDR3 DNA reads TGTGCCAGCAGCGTAGATGGAATGGTGGGAAGCATTCAGTACTTC. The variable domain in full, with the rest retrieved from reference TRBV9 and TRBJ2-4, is DSGVTQTPKHLITATGQRVTLRCSPRSGDLSVYWYQQSLDQGLQFLIQYYNGEERAKGNILERFSAQQFPDLHSELNLSSLELGDSALYFCASSVDGMVGSIQYFGAGTRLSVL.

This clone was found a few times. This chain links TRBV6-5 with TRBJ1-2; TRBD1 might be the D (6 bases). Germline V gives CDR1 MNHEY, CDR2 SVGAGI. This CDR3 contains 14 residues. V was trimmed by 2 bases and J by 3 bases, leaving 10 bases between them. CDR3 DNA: TGTGCCAGCAGTTACACTCAGGGGTACTATGGCTACACCTTC. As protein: CASSYTQGYYGYTF.

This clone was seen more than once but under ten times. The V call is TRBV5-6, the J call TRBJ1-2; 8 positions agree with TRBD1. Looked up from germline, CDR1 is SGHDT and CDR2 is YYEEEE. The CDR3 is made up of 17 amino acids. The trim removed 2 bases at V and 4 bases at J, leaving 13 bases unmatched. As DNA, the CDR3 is TGTGCCAGCAGCTTAGGACAGGGCGAGAAGAGGGGCTATGGCTACACCTTC. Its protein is CASSLGQGEKRGYGYTF.

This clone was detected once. In DNA form, the CDR3 reads TGTGCCAGCAGCTTAGCGGTGGGGGGAGAGAGCACTGAAGCTTTCTTT. Translated: CASSLAVGGESTEAFF. The chain links TRBV11-2 to TRBJ1-1; D possibly corresponds to TRBD1 (5 bases). Germline V lookup: CDR1 SGHAT, CDR2 FQNNGV. V was trimmed by 1 base and J by 4 bases, leaving 16 bases between them. The CDR3 is 16 amino acids.

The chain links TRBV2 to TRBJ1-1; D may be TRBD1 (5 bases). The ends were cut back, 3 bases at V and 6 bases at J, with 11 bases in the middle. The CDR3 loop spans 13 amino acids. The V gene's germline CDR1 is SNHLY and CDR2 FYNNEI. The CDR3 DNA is TGTGCCAGCAGTGAGTTGGCAGGGTCTGAAGCTTTCTTT. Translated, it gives CASSELAGSEAFF.

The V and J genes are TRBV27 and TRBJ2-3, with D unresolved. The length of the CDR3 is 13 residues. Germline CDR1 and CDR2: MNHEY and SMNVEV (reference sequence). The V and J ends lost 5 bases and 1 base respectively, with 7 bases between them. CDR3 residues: CASSVKRTDTQYF. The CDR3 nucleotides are TGTGCCAGCAGTGTAAAACGCACAGATACGCAGTATTTT.

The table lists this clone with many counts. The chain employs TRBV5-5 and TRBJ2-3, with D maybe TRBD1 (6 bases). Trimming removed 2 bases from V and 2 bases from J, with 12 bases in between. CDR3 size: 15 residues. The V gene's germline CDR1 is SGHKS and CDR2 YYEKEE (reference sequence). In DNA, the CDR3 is TGTGCCAGCAGCTTTACAGGGACGATCACAGATACGCAGTATTTT. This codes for CASSFTGTITDTQYF.

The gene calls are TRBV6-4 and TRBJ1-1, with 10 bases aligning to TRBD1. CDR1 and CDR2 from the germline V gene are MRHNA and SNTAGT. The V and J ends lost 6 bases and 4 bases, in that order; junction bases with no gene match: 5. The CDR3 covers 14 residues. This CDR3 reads CASRPRTGGTEAFF. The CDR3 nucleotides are TGTGCCAGCAGACCCCGGACAGGGGGCACTGAAGCTTTCTTT.

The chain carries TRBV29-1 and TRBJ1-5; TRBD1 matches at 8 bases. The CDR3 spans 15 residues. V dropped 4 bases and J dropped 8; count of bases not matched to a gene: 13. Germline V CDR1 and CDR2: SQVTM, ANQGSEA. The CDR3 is CSVVRGQAAREPQHF. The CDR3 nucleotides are TGCAGCGTTGTAAGGGGACAGGCTGCACGGGAGCCCCAGCATTTT.